This T cell receptor beta chain was sequenced during a study of T cells in Graves' hyperthyroidism and ophthalmopathy. RNA transcripts served as the template for amplifying TCR beta CDR3 regions. A set of HTBI primers served as the primers for a first-round RT-PCR of the TCR CDR3. TCRdb passed the multiplex PCR reads through MiXCR, listing each CDR3 protein once. The sample has approximately 590,000 distinct CDR3 sequences; under 60% are singletons. Regarding this clonotype: Its antigen is undetermined.

Overall study findings and caveats: Blood samples included most of the expanded thyroid clonotypes exceeding 0.001.

Germline V lookup: CDR1 LNHNV, CDR2 YYDKDF (reference sequence). The CDR3 is 13 residues long. V was shortened by 3 bases and J by 2 bases, with 7 bases between the two germline ends. The J gene is TRBJ2-5, the V gene TRBV15; D possibly corresponds to TRBD2 (6 bases). The sequence derives from a young woman with Graves' hyperthyroidism. Sample: peripheral blood or thyroid tissue (not recorded which). For the CDR3, the DNA is TGTGCCACCAGCAGCCGGGGGCAAGAGACCCAGTACTTC. Residues: CATSSRGQETQYF.